Sequencing of this TCR beta chain was carried out in a study of blood T cell repertoires in COVID-19. About the research overall: PBMCs, B-cell-depleted T cells, or T cells provided the cDNA or gDNA that made up the material.

Germline V lookup: CDR1 MNHNS, CDR2 SASEGT. This CDR3 spans 14 amino acids. Trimming removed 3 bases at V and 4 bases at J, with 10 bases between. Original methodology: The authors estimated nucleated cell counts from reference gene primer amplification. Data came from immunoSEQ multiplex PCR; TCRdb stores just in-frame clones and leaves some out. V, J and clone size are taken as reported in that table, and D and trimming were inferred from the DNA itself. The sample has hundreds of thousands of clones; around 87% are singletons. Participants had their cohort set by participant-reported clinical history.

Sequencing used PBMCs or T cells enriched from blood (not recorded which). V and J are TRBV6-1 and TRBJ2-1; a possible D gene is TRBD2 (5 bases). This TCR was recovered from a woman aged 18-29 years with acute COVID-19. CDR3 in DNA: TGTGCCAGCAGTGATCCGGGATTTTACAATGAGCAGTTCTTC. Translated: CASSDPGFYNEQFF.